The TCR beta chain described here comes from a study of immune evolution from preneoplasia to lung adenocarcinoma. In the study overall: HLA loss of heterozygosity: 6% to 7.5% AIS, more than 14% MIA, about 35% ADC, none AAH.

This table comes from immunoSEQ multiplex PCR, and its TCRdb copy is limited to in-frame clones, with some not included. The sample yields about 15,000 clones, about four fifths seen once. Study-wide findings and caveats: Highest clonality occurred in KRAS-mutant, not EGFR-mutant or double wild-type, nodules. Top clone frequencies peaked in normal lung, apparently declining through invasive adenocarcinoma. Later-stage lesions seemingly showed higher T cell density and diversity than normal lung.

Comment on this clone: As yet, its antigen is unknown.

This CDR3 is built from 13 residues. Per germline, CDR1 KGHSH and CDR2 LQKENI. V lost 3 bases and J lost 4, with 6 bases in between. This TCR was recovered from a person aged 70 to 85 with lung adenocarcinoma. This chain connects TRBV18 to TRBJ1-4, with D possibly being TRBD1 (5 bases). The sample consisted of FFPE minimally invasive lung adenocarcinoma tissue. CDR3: CASSPGGNEKLFF. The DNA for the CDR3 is TGTGCCAGCTCACCGGGGGGTAATGAAAAACTGTTTTTT.